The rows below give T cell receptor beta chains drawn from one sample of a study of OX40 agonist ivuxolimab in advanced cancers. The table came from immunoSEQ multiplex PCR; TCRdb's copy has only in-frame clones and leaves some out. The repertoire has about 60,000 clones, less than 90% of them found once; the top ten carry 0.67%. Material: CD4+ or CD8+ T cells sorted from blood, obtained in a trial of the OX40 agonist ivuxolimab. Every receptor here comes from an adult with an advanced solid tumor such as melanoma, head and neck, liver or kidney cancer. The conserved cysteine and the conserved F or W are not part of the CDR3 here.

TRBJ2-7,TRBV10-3,AISPGTGDYEQY
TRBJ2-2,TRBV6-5,ATSPGTHTGELF
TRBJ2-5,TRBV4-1,ASSPPGREGRETQY
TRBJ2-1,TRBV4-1,ASSQGGNEQF
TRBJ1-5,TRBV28,ASSILFLQGNSNQPQH
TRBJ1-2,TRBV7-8,ASSSPGLGGYT
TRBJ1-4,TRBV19,ASSIDRTGPNEKLF
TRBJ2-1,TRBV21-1,ASSKIITGTSANNEQF
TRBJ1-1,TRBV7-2,ASRGNTEAF
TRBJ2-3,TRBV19,ASSISREANTQY
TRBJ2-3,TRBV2,ASISGLSTDTQY
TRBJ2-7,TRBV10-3,AISDPSSGRYEQY
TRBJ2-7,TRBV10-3,AISEGASYEQY
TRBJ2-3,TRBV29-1,SVDAPGVGGTDTQY
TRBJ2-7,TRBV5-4,ASSPTPDSSYEQY
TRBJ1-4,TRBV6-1,ASSELAVGGEKLF
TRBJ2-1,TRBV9,ASSVPGLAGVGEQF
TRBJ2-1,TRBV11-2,ASSLDSGSYNEQF
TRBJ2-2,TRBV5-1,ASSSTGATKRGTGELF
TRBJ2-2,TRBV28,ASSPSYIGELF
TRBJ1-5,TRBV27,ASSLESSNQPQH
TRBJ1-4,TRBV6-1,ASRTGIATNEKLF
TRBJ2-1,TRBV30,AWSRAITNEQF